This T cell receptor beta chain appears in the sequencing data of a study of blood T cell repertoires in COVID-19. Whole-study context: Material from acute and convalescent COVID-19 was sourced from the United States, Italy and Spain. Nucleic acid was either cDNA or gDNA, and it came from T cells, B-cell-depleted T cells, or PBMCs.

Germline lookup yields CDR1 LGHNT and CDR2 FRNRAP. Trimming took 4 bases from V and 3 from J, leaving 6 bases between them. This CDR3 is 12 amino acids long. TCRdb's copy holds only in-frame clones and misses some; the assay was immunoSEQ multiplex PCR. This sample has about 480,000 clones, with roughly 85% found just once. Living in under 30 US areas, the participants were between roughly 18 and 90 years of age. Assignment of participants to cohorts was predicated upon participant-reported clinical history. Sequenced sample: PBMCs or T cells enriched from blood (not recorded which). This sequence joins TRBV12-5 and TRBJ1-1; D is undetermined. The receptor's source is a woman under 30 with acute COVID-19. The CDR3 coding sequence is TGTGCTAGTGGTTACGGGGACACTGAAGCTTTCTTT. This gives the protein CASGYGDTEAFF.